The 17 T cell receptor beta chains reported below all come from one sample, sequenced in a study of blood T cell repertoires in COVID-19. Assay used: immunoSEQ multiplex PCR; TCRdb lists only in-frame clones, some missing. The sample lists about 150,000 clones, 70% to 85% seen once, with 0.63% in the top ten. Input material: peripheral blood. Receptor source: a man in his sixties with COVID-19, enrolled during active disease.

The genes are TRBV19 and TRBJ1-1, with a tentative D call TRBD1 (6 bases). V lost 3 bases and J 4 bases, leaving 24 bases between the germline ends. The CDR3 is 18 residues long. Looked up from germline, CDR1 is LNHDA and CDR2 is SQIVND (reference sequence). CDR3 sequence (DNA): TGTGCCAGTAGTATCATCAGGGGAGTGGATTTTTATAGCACTGAAGCTTTCTTT. The encoded protein is CASSIIRGVDFYSTEAFF.

The CDR3: CASSFLAGGPENTGELFF. DNA of the CDR3: TGTGCCAGCAGTTTCCTAGCGGGGGGTCCTGAGAACACCGGGGAGCTGTTTTTT. The chain recombines TRBV28 with TRBJ2-2; TRBD2 agrees at 11 bases. This CDR3 is built from 18 residues. Germline CDR1 MDHEN, CDR2 SYDVKM. With 3 bases clipped from V and 1 base from J, the junction kept 7 bases outside the gene matches.

V and J are TRBV19 and TRBJ1-1; 7 nucleotides agree with TRBD1. Per germline, CDR1 LNHDA and CDR2 SQIVND (reference sequence). V shed 5 bases and J 0 bases; nucleotides not matched to a gene: 12. The CDR3 contains 17 residues. Written as DNA, the CDR3 is TGTGCCAGTAGTTCCACCAACAGGGGAACCATGAACACTGAAGCTTTCTTT. This translates into CASSSTNRGTMNTEAFF.

The chain joins TRBV28 to TRBJ1-3; 10 bases map to TRBD1. In germline, CDR1 is MDHEN, CDR2 SYDVKM. The CDR3 runs to 17 residues. J was trimmed by 2 bases and V by 5 bases; bases with no gene match: 9. CDR3 sequence reads: CASSESDRGLTGNTIYF. As DNA, the CDR3 is TGTGCCAGCAGTGAGTCAGACAGGGGGCTGACTGGAAACACCATATATTTT.

The chain carries TRBV29-1 and TRBJ1-2; D might be TRBD1 (5 bases). The CDR3 sequence is 14 residues long. The germline V gene has CDR1 SQVTM and CDR2 ANQGSEA. V lost 4 bases and J 4 bases, leaving 16 bases between the germline ends. This chain's CDR3 is CSVVAGPSGYGYTF. CDR3 DNA sequence: TGCAGCGTTGTAGCGGGACCGTCCGGCTATGGCTACACCTTC.

The rearrangement uses TRBV15 and TRBJ2-1; 8 bases fit TRBD2. This CDR3 has 17 amino acids. V gave up 1 base and J gave up 0 bases; unmatched junction bases: 5. Germline V CDR1 and CDR2: LNHNV, YYDKDF (reference sequence). CDR3 sequence reads: CATSRGGLALSYNEQFF. DNA of the CDR3: TGTGCCACCAGCAGAGGAGGACTAGCCCTCTCCTACAATGAGCAGTTCTTC. Full variable domain (rest looked up from reference TRBV15 and TRBJ2-1): DAMVIQNPRYQVTQFGKPVTLSCSQTLNHNVMYWYQQKSSQAPKLLFHYYDKDFNNEADTPDNFQSRRPNTSFCFLDIRSPGLGDTAMYLCATSRGGLALSYNEQFFGPGTRLTVL.

The chain links TRBV20-1 to TRBJ2-1, with 9 bases lining up with TRBD1. CDR3 length: 11 amino acids. The germline CDR1 and CDR2 sequences are DFQATT and SNEGSKA (reference sequence). V lost 5 bases to trimming and J lost 7 bases; unmatched junction nucleotides: 0. CDR3 sequence reads: CSAGQGNEQFF. As DNA, the CDR3 is TGCAGTGCTGGACAGGGGAATGAGCAGTTCTTC.

This chain joins TRBV28 and TRBJ1-5; 7 nucleotides align to TRBD1. The germline CDR1 and CDR2 sequences are MDHEN and SYDVKM. V lost 1 base, J lost 6 bases, and 12 bases stayed unmatched. This CDR3 contains 17 residues. The CDR3 bases are TGTGCCAGCAGTTTATCCACGGGACAGTTTGTACGTCAGCCCCAGCATTTT. It specifies CASSLSTGQFVRQPQHF. Using reference TRBV28 and TRBJ1-5 for the parts outside the CDR3, the full variable domain is DVKVTQSSRYLVKRTGEKVFLECVQDMDHENMFWYRQDPGLGLRLIYFSYDVKMKEKGDIPEGYSVSREKKERFSLILESASTNQTSMYLCASSLSTGQFVRQPQHFGDGTRLSIL.

This sequence joins TRBV7-9 and TRBJ2-5, with 8 nucleotides matching TRBD2. The CDR3 consists of 16 residues. Germline trimming cut 5 bases from V and 3 bases from J; bases unmatched to any gene: 11. CDR1 and CDR2 (germline): SEHNR, FQNEAQ (reference sequence). The CDR3 loop reads CASSASGRGTKETQYF. The CDR3, as DNA: TGTGCCAGCAGCGCCAGCGGGAGAGGAACAAAAGAGACCCAGTACTTC.

The chain is built from TRBV11-2 and TRBJ2-2; D is undetermined. The length of the CDR3 is 14 residues. Trimming left V 1 base short and J 8 bases short, with 11 bases between. CDR1 is SGHAT and CDR2 is FQNNGV in the germline V gene. The DNA of the CDR3 is TGTGCCAGCAGCTTAGTCCGAGCTTCAGGGGAGCTGTTTTTT. Residues: CASSLVRASGELFF.

This chain links TRBV24-1 with TRBJ2-7; D is unclear. The germline V gene encodes CDR1 KGHDR and CDR2 SFDVKD. The CDR3 extends over 15 amino acids. V was pared by 3 bases and J by 2 bases, with 13 bases between. CDR3 amino acids: CATSDPRSRTYEQYF. The CDR3, as DNA: TGTGCCACCAGTGATCCACGGAGCCGAACCTACGAGCAGTACTTC.

CDR3 sequence reads: CASNTGARAEAFF. DNA of the CDR3: TGTGCCAGTAATACAGGGGCTAGAGCTGAAGCTTTCTTT. V is TRBV19 and J is TRBJ1-1; 7 bases are a match to TRBD1. The CDR3 has 13 residues. The germline V gene has CDR1 LNHDA and CDR2 SQIVND (reference sequence). Germline trimming cut 7 bases from V and 6 bases from J; bases unmatched to any gene: 8.

The chain couples TRBV6-2 or TRBV6-3 to TRBJ2-3; 7 nucleotides line up with TRBD2. This CDR3 is 16 amino acids long. Germline CDR1 is MNHEY and CDR2 is SVGEGT. Trimming took 4 bases from V and 9 from J; bases not matched to a gene: 16. CDR3 sequence: CASSSGRAPPRGTQYF. CDR3 sequence (DNA): TGTGCCAGCAGTTCGGGGAGGGCACCCCCACGGGGGACGCAGTATTTT.

This chain uses TRBV10-2 with TRBJ2-1; perhaps TRBD1 as D (6 bases). V was pared by 7 bases and J by 3 bases, with 22 bases between. The CDR3 runs to 17 residues. The V gene's germline CDR1 is WSHSY and CDR2 SAAADI. This CDR3 reads CASIRVGLIGGYNEQFF. DNA of the CDR3: TGCGCCAGCATAAGAGTTGGGTTGATAGGGGGCTACAATGAGCAGTTCTTC.

This clone was detected once. This sequence joins TRBV18 and TRBJ2-2, with D possibly matching TRBD2 (6 bases). The CDR3 length is 16 residues. The germline V gene encodes CDR1 KGHSH and CDR2 LQKENI. V shed 1 base and J shed 0 bases, with 9 bases lying between them. CDR3 DNA sequence: TGTGCCAGCTCACCACTGGAGGGCCCGAACACCGGGGAGCTGTTTTTT. Translating it yields CASSPLEGPNTGELFF. The whole variable domain, filled in from reference TRBV18 and TRBJ2-2, reads NAGVMQNPRHLVRRRGQEARLRCSPMKGHSHVYWYRQLPEEGLKFMVYLQKENIIDESGMPKERFSAEFPKEGPSILRIQQVVRGDSAAYFCASSPLEGPNTGELFFGEGSRLTVL.

This clone was recorded many times. The rearrangement links TRBV6-5 to TRBJ1-3, with 7 bases aligning to TRBD1. J gave up 4 bases and V 10 bases, and 7 bases lay outside the gene matches. Germline CDR1 and CDR2: MNHEY and SVGAGI. The CDR3 has 13 residues. CDR3: CATYRGGGNTIYF. As DNA, the CDR3 is TGTGCCACCTACAGGGGTGGGGGAAACACCATATATTTT.

Remarks on this clone: Other DNA sequences within the sample encode an identical CDR3. The rearrangement uses TRBV7-2 and TRBJ1-1; the D gene is possibly TRBD1 (5 bases). Germline V lookup: CDR1 SGHTA, CDR2 FQGNSA. CDR3 length: 14 residues. V lost 4 bases and J 2 bases, leaving 11 bases between the germline ends. The CDR3 here is CASSSTGTNTEAFF. CDR3 nucleotides: TGTGCCAGCAGCTCAACGGGGACTAACACTGAAGCTTTCTTT.